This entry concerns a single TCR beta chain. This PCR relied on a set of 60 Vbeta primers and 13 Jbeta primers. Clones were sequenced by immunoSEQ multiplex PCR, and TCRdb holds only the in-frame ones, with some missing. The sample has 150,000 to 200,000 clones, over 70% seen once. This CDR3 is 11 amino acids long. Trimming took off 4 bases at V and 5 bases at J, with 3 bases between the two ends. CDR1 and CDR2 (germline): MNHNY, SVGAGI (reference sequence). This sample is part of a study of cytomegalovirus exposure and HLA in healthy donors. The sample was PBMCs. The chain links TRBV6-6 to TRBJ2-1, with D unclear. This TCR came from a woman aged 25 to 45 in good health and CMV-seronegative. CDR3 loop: CASSSDNEQFF. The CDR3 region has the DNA TGTGCCAGCAGTTCCGACAATGAGCAGTTCTTC.